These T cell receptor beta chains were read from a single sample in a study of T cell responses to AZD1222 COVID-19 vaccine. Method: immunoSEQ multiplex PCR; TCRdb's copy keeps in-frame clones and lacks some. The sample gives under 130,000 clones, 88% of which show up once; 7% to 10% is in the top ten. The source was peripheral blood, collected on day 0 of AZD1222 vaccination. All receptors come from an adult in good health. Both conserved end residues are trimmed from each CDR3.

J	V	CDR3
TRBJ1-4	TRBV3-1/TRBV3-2	ASSQGGGTGHLREKLF
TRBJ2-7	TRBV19	ASSTSRDAYEQY
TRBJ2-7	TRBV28	ASSNFSGRQY
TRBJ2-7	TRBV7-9	ASSAIGQSYEQY
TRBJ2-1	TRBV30	AWSADSEQF
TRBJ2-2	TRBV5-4	ASSYRLAAGTGELF
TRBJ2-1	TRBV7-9	ASSSDRGSNEQF
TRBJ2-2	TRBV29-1	SVAVLSSGTNTGELF
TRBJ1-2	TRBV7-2	ASSLDGTAYGYT
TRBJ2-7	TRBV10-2	ASSEGTSYEQY
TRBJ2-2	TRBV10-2	ASSWGTGELF
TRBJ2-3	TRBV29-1	SAGGSFRADTQY
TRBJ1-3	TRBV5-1	ASSLGKGQGRNTIY
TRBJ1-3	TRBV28	ASSEVPGNTIY
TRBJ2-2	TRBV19	ASSGDRVYNTNTGELF
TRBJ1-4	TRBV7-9	ASSWGQSEKLF
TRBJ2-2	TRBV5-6	ASSPLAGVANTGELF
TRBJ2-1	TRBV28	ASSLMAGVDNEQF
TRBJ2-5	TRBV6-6	ATLQGSWETQY
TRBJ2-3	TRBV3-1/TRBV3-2	ASSLLAGDTQY
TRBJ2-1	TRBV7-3	ASSLNHFNNEQF
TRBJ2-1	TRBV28	ASSLTSGMGPYNEQF
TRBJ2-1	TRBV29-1	SLGLALNEQF
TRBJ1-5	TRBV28	ASSLGGHNSNQPQH
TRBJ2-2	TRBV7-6	ASSPGQGYTGELF
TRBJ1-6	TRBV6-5	ASSPDGFNSPLH
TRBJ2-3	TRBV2	ASSHREYSTDTQY
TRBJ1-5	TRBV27	ASSLRSTAFNQPQH
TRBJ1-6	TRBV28	ASSLTGTGGSPLH
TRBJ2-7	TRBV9	ASSSTGVEQY
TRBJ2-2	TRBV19	ATGIGELF
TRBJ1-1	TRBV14	ASSPQRPPSPEAF
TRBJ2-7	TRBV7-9	ASSPATGAYEQY
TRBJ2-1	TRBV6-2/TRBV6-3	ASSIDRGISYNEQF
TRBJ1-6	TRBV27	ASRGDSPLH
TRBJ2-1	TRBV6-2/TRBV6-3	ASSWNSGRKNEQF
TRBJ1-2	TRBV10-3	AISADRGSYT
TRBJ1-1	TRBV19	ASQTYTEAF
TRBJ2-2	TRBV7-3	ASSLYGVNTGELF
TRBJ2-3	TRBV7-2	ASSKPRGDGDTQY
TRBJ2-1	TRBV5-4	ASSLAPTGAYNEQF
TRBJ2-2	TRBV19	ASRRERYTGELF
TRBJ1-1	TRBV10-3	AISESGERRNTEAF
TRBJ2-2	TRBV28	ASKHGRATGELF
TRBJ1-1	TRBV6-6	ASSRGARGTEAF
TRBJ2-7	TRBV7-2	ASSSRLRGQPYEQY
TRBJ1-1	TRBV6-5	ASRKQGNTEAF
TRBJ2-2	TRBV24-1	ATSDLPTGELF
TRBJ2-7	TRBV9	ASSVGQGAAYEQY